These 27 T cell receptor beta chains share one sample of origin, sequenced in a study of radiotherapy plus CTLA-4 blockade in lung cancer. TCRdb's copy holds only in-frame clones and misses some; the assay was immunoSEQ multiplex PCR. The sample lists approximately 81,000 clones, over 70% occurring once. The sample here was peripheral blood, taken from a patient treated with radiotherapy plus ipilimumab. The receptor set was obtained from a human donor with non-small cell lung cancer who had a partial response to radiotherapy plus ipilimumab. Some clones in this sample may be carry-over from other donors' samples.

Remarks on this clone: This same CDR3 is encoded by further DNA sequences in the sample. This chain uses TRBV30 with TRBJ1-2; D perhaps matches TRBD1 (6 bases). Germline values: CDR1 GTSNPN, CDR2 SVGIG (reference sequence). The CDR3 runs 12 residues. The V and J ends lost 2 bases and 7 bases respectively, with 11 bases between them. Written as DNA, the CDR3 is TGTGCCTGGAGTCGACAGGCGGGTGGCTACACCTTC. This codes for CAWSRQAGGYTF.

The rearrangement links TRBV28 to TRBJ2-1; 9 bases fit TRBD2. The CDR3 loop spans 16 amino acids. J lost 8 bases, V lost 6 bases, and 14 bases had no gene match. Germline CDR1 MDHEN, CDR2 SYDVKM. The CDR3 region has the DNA TGTGCCAGCAGCAGGCCCCTCAGCGGGGGGTTCGATGAGCAGTTCTTC. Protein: CASSRPLSGGFDEQFF.

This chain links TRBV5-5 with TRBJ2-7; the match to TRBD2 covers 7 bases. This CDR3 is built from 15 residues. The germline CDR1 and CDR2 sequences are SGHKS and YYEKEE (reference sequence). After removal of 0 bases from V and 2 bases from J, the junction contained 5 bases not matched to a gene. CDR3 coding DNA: TGTGCCAGCAGCTTGGTCTGGGAGGGAGCCTACGAGCAGTACTTC. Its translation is CASSLVWEGAYEQYF.

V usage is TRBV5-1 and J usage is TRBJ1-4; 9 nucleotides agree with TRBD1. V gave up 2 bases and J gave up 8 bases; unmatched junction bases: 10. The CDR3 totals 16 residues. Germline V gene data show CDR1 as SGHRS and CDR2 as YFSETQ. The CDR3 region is CASSFTGGTGNEKLFF. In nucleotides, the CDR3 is TGCGCCAGCAGCTTTACGGGAGGGACAGGGAACGAAAAACTGTTTTTT.

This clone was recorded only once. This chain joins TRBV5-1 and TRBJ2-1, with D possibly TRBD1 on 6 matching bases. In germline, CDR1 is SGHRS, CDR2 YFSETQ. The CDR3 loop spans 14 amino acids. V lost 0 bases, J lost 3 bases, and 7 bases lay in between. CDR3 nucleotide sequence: TGCGCCAGCAGCTTGGGGACAGTCTACAATGAGCAGTTCTTC. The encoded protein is CASSLGTVYNEQFF. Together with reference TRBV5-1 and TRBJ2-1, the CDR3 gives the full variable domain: KAGVTQTPRYLIKTRGQQVTLSCSPISGHRSVSWYQQTPGQGLQFLFEYFSETQRNKGNFPGRFSGRQFSNSRSEMNVSTLELGDSALYLCASSLGTVYNEQFFGPGTRLTVL.

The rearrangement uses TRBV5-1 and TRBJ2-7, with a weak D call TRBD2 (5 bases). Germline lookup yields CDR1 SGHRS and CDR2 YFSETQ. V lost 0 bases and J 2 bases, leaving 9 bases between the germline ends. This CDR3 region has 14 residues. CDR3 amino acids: CASSLGGSPYEQYF. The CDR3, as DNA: TGCGCCAGCAGCTTGGGTGGGAGCCCCTACGAGCAGTACTTC.

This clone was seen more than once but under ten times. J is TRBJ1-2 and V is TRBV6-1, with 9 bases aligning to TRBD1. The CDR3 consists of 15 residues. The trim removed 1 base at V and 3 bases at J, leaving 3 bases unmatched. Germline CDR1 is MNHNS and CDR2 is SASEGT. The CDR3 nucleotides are TGTGCCAGCAGTGAAGGGACAGGGGCTGACTATGGCTACACCTTC. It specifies CASSEGTGADYGYTF.

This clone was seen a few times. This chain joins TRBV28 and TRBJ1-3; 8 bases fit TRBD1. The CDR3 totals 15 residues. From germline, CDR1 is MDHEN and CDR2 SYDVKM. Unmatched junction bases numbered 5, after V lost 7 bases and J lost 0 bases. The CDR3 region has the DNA TGTGCCAGCAATCGGGGGACAGGCTCTGGAAACACCATATATTTT. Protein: CASNRGTGSGNTIYF.

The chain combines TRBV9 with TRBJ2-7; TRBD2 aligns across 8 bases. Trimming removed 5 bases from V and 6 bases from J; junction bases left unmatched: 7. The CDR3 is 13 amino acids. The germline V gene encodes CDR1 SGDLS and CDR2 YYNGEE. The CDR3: CASSSGTLREQYF. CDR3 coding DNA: TGTGCCAGCAGTAGCGGGACGCTCCGCGAGCAGTACTTC.

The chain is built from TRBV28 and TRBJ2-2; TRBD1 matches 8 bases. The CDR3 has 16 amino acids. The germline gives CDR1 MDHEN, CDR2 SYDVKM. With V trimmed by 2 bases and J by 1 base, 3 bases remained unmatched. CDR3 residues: CASSLIGTGNTGELFF. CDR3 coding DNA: TGTGCCAGCAGTTTAATCGGGACAGGGAACACCGGGGAGCTGTTTTTT.

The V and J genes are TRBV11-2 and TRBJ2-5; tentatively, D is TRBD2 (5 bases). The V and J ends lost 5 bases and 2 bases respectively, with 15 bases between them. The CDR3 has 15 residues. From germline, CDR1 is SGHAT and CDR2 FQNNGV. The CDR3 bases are TGTGCCAGCAGCCACCCTGTTCGGGGTCAAGAGACCCAGTACTTC. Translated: CASSHPVRGQETQYF.

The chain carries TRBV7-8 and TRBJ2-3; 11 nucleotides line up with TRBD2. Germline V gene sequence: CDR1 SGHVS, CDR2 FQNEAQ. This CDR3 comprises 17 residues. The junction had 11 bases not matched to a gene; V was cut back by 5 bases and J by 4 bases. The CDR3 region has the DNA TGTGCCAGCAGCCCCCGACTAGCGGGGCGGGTGGCAGATACGCAGTATTTT. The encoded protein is CASSPRLAGRVADTQYF. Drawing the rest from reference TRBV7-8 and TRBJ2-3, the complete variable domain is GAGVSQSPRYKVAKRGQDVALRCDPISGHVSLFWYQQALGQGPEFLTYFQNEAQLDKSGLPSDRFFAERPEGSVSTLKIQRTQQEDSAVYLCASSPRLAGRVADTQYFGPGTRLTVL.

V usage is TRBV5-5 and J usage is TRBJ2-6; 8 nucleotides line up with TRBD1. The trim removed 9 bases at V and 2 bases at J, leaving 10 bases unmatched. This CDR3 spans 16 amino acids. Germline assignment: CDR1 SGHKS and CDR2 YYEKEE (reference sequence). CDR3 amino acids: CATDRGTYPGANVLTF. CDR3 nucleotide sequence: TGTGCCACAGACAGGGGAACCTACCCTGGGGCCAACGTCCTGACTTTC.

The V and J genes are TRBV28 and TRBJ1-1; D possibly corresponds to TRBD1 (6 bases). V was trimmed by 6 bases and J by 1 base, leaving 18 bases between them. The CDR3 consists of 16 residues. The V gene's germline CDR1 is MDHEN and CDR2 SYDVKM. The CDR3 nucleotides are TGTGCCAGCAGAGAGGCAGGGGCCAGGTCGAACACTGAAGCTTTCTTT. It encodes CASREAGARSNTEAFF.

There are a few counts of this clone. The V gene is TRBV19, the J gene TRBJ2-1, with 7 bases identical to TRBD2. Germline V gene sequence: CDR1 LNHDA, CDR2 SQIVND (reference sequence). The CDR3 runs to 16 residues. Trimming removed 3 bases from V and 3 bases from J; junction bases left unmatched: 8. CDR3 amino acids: CASSMNMGGGYNEQFF. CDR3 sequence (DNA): TGTGCCAGTAGTATGAATATGGGCGGGGGCTACAATGAGCAGTTCTTC.

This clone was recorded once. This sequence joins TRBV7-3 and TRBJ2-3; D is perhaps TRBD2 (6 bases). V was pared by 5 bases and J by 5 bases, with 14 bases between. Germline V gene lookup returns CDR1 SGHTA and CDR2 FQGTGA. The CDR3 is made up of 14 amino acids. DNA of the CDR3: TGTGCCAGCAGCCAAACCGGGACTTTAGATACGCAGTATTTT. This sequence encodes CASSQTGTLDTQYF.

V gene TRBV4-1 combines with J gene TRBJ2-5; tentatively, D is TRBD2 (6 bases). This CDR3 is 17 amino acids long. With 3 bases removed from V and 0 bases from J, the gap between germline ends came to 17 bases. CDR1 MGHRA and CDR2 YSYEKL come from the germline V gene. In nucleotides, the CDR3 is TGCGCCAGCAGCCAGTTCCCCGGACTAAAGTACCAAGAGACCCAGTACTTC. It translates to CASSQFPGLKYQETQYF.

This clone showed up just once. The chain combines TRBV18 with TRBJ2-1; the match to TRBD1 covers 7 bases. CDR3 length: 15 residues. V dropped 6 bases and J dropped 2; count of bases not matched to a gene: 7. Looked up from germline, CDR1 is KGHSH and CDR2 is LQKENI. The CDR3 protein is CASSRTGDTYNEQFF. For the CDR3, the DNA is TGTGCCAGCTCCCGTACAGGGGATACCTACAATGAGCAGTTCTTC.

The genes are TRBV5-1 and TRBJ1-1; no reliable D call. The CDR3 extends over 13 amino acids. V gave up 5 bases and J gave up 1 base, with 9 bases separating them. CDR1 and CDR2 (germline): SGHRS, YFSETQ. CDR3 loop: CASRNGENTEAFF. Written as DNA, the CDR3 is TGCGCCAGCAGGAACGGAGAGAACACTGAAGCTTTCTTT.

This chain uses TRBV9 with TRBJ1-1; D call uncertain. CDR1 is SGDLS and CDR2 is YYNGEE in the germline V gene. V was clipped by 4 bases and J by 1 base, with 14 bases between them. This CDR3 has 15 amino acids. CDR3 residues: CASSPRAVGNTEAFF. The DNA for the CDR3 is TGTGCCAGCAGCCCTCGTGCGGTGGGGAACACTGAAGCTTTCTTT.

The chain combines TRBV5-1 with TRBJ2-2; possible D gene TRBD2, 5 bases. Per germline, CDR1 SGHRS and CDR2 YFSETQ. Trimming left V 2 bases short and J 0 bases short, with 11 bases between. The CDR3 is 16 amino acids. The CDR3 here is CASSFEGRANTGELFF. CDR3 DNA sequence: TGCGCCAGCAGCTTTGAGGGCCGCGCGAACACCGGGGAGCTGTTTTTT.

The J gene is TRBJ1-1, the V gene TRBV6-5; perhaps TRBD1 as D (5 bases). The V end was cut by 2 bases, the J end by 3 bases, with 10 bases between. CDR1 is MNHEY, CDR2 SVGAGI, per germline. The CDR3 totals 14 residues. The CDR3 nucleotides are TGTGCCAGCAGTTACCCAGGACACCACACTGAAGCTTTCTTT. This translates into CASSYPGHHTEAFF.

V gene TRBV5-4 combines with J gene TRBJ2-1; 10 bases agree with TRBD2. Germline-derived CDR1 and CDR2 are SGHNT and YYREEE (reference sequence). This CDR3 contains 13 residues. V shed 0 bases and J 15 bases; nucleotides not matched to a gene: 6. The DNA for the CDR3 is TGTGCCAGCAGCTTGGCCCTAGCGGGAGTACGGTTCTTC. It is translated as CASSLALAGVRFF. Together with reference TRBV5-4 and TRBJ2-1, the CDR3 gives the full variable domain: ETGVTQSPTHLIKTRGQQVTLRCSSQSGHNTVSWYQQALGQGPQFIFQYYREEENGRGNFPPRFSGLQFPNYSSELNVNALELDDSALYLCASSLALAGVRFFGPGTRLTVL.

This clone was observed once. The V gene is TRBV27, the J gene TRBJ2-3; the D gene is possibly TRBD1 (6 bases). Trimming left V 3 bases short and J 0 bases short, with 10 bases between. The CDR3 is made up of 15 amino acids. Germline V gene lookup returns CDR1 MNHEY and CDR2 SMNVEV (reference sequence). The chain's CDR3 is CASSLEQGSTDTQYF. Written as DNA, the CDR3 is TGTGCCAGCAGTTTGGAACAGGGAAGCACAGATACGCAGTATTTT.

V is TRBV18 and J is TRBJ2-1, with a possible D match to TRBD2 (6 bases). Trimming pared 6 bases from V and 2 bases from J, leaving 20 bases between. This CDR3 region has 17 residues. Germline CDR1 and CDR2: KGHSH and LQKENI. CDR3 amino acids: CASSGPQTAGPYNEQFF. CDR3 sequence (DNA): TGTGCCAGCTCCGGGCCCCAGACTGCGGGGCCCTACAATGAGCAGTTCTTC.

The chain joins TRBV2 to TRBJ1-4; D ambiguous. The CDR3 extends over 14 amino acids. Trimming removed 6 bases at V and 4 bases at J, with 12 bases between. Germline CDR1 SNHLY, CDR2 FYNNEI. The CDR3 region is CASSEGRFNEKLFF. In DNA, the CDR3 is TGTGCCAGCAGCGAGGGAAGATTTAATGAAAAACTGTTTTTT.

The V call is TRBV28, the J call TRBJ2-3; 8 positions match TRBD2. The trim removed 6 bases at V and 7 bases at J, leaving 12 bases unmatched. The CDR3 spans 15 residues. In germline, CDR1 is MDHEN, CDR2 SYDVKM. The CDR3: CASSLGRGAINTQYF. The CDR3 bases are TGTGCCAGCAGCCTCGGGAGGGGAGCTATAAATACGCAGTATTTT.